A selection of T cell receptor beta chains follows, all from one sample in a study of T cell repertoires in cytomegalovirus infection. TCRdb ran MiXCR on the reads and lists one entry per CDR3 protein. The table has approximately 500,000 distinct CDR3 sequences, 15% to 20% seen once; the top ten hold under 30%. Sequencing was performed on CD8+ T cells from PBMCs. The receptors were sampled from a human donor in good health (CMV status not recorded). Some clones in this sample may be carry-over from other donors' samples. CDR3s include the opening cysteine and the closing phenylalanine or tryptophan. The D gene is left open where the match is weak. Expanded clones get a size class; other rows say once, few or many, or leave the size out.

cdr3_nt cdr3_aa d_call j_call v_call clone_size
TGTGCCATTCCTCCGGTGGATCAACGGCCCGGGGAGCTGTTTTTT CAIPPVDQRPGELFF . TRBJ2-2 TRBV6-1 .
TGTGCCAGCAGTGAAGGGGGAGGGGGGAGTTCACCCCTCCACTTT CASSEGGGGSSPLHF . TRBJ1-6 TRBV2 once
TGTGCCAGCAGCCGACAGGGAGGGGACAATGAGCAGTTCTTC CASSRQGGDNEQFF . TRBJ2-1 TRBV27 few
TGTGCCAGCAGCCAGGCAGAAGTCGAGGGGAACACTGAAGCTTTCTTT CASSQAEVEGNTEAFF . TRBJ1-1 TRBV3-1 few
TGTGCCAGCAGTAGAGAGGGACAGGGGAAATCCTACGAGCAGTACTTC CASSREGQGKSYEQYF TRBD1 TRBJ2-7 TRBV28 .
TGTGCCAGCAGTTACTGGGGGGCAAGGGGCGAGCAGTACTTC CASSYWGARGEQYF . TRBJ2-7 TRBV6-5 .
TGTGCCAGCAGCCCTGACAGGGGGGTCTCCTACGAGCAGTACTTC CASSPDRGVSYEQYF TRBD1 TRBJ2-7 TRBV2 few
TGTGCCAGCAGCTTAGCGAGCGGCAGCTCCTACGAGCAGTACTTC CASSLASGSSYEQYF . TRBJ2-7 TRBV7-8 many
TGCAGCGTGAACCGGGACTATGGCTACACCTTC CSVNRDYGYTF . TRBJ1-2 TRBV29-1 few
TGTGCCAGCAGCCGGCGGGGGGGGGACCACGAGCAGTACTTC CASSRRGGDHEQYF TRBD2 TRBJ2-7 TRBV3-1 .
TGTGCCAGCAGCTTAGGTACCCCAGATACGCAGTATTTT CASSLGTPDTQYF . TRBJ2-3 TRBV7-2 many
TGTGCCAGCAGCTTTGTGGCGGGGGCAGATACGCAGTATTTT CASSFVAGADTQYF TRBD2 TRBJ2-3 TRBV7-9 few
TGTGCCAGCAGCACCCAACCCGGACAGGGGGCGACGAACACCGGGGAGCTGTTTTTT CASSTQPGQGATNTGELFF TRBD1 TRBJ2-2 TRBV9 few
TGTGCCTGGAGTGTAATAGGGAACGGCGAGCAGTACTTC CAWSVIGNGEQYF . TRBJ2-7 TRBV30 few
TGTGCCAGTAGTATCCCCCGGCAGAAAGACGGGTACGAGCAGTACTTC CASSIPRQKDGYEQYF . TRBJ2-7 TRBV19 many
TGCAGTGTGGAGGGGGACGGGGGCCCTTACGAGCAGTACTTC CSVEGDGGPYEQYF . TRBJ2-7 TRBV20-1 .
TGTGCCAGTTCGACTAGCGGCCTCACAGATACGCAGTATTTT CASSTSGLTDTQYF TRBD2 TRBJ2-3 TRBV28 few
TGTGCCAGCACCCGGGGGGGCCAAAATGAGCAGTTCTTC CASTRGGQNEQFF TRBD2 TRBJ2-1 TRBV6-2/TRBV6-3 .
TGTGCCAGCAGCGTAGGTCGTGACACTGAAGCTTTCTTT CASSVGRDTEAFF . TRBJ1-1 TRBV9 .
TGTGCCAGCACCCAACGAGGCAGGGGATCCATGAACACTGAAGCTTTCTTT CASTQRGRGSMNTEAFF . TRBJ1-1 TRBV6-5 .
TGTGCCAGTAGTATAAGGGGTGGCACCGGATACAATGAGCAGTTCTTC CASSIRGGTGYNEQFF . TRBJ2-1 TRBV19 .
TGTGCCAGTACCCAGGGGGGGGGCACAGATACGCAGTATTTT CASTQGGGTDTQYF . TRBJ2-3 TRBV19 many
TGTGCCAGCAGCCTAAGGACAGGGATCGGCTCCTACGAGCAGTACTTC CASSLRTGIGSYEQYF TRBD1 TRBJ2-7 TRBV7-8 many
TGTGCCAGTAGTTTCCGGGACAGGGGGTCCTACGAGCAGTACTTC CASSFRDRGSYEQYF TRBD1 TRBJ2-7 TRBV19 many
TGCGCCAGCAGCCAAGTGAGGAGGGTCCAAGAGACCCAGTACTTC CASSQVRRVQETQYF . TRBJ2-5 TRBV4-1 .
TGTGCCACTCAAGCGGGGAACTCCTACGAGCAGTACTTC CATQAGNSYEQYF TRBD2 TRBJ2-7 TRBV10-3 many
TGTGCCAGCAGCTCCGGGCCAGGGGAGGGCTACACCTTC CASSSGPGEGYTF . TRBJ1-2 TRBV7-3 .
TGTGCCAGCAGCTTTTCAACAGGGGGCACTGAAGCTTTCTTT CASSFSTGGTEAFF TRBD1 TRBJ1-1 TRBV7-2 many
TGCGCCAGCACCCTAAAACAGGGGGCGTTTGGCGGGGCCAACGTCCTGACTTTC CASTLKQGAFGGANVLTF TRBD1 TRBJ2-6 TRBV4-1 .
TGTGCCAGCGGCCTCCGGGACAGGGGGGACAATGAGCAGTTCTTC CASGLRDRGDNEQFF TRBD1 TRBJ2-1 TRBV6-5 .
TGTGCCAGCAGCCAATCGACAGGGGGCGCGTTAACTAATGAAAAACTGTTTTTT CASSQSTGGALTNEKLFF TRBD1 TRBJ1-4 TRBV16 few
TGCGCCAGCAGCTTCCGCCAGGGGAAAGGTGCCAAAAACATTCAGTACTTC CASSFRQGKGAKNIQYF . TRBJ2-4 TRBV5-1 .
TGCGCCAGCAGCCAAGAAGGGCAGGTCGGGGAGACCCAGTACTTC CASSQEGQVGETQYF . TRBJ2-5 TRBV4-1 many
TGTGCCAGCAGTGAGGGTGTCGGGGGGCGCTATTCACCCCTCCACTTT CASSEGVGGRYSPLHF . TRBJ1-6 TRBV2 .
TGTGCCAGTAGTAGACGGGAATGGAACACTGAAGCTTTCTTT CASSRREWNTEAFF . TRBJ1-1 TRBV19 .
TGTGCCAGCAGCCCCCGAGAGGACAGGGCCGAGCAGTACTTC CASSPREDRAEQYF TRBD1 TRBJ2-7 TRBV7-3 many
TGCAGTGCTAGGCTCGCGGTTCTAGGAAACATTCAGTACTTC CSARLAVLGNIQYF . TRBJ2-4 TRBV20-1 few
TGTGCCAGCAGCCAAGAAGGCACTAACCGGCCCCAGCATTTT CASSQEGTNRPQHF . TRBJ1-5 TRBV3-1 .
TGTGCCACAGACAACCCCGGGTACAATGAGCAGTTCTTC CATDNPGYNEQFF . TRBJ2-1 TRBV10-3 .
TGTGCCAGTAGTATTGGGACTAGCAGGCAGACCCAGTACTTC CASSIGTSRQTQYF TRBD2 TRBJ2-5 TRBV19 few
TGCGCCAGCAGCTTGGGACAGGGCGCCACCGGAAACACCATATATTTT CASSLGQGATGNTIYF TRBD1 TRBJ1-3 TRBV5-1 .
TGTGCCAGCAGCTTAGGTCGGAGCACTAATTCACCCCTCCACTTT CASSLGRSTNSPLHF . TRBJ1-6 TRBV7-2 many
TGTGCCAGCAGTCCCACACAGATGATCACAGATACGCAGTATTTT CASSPTQMITDTQYF . TRBJ2-3 TRBV12-3/TRBV12-4 many
TGTGCCAGCAGCTGGGGACAGGGGGGGACTGAAGCTTTCTTT CASSWGQGGTEAFF TRBD1 TRBJ1-1 TRBV5-4 many